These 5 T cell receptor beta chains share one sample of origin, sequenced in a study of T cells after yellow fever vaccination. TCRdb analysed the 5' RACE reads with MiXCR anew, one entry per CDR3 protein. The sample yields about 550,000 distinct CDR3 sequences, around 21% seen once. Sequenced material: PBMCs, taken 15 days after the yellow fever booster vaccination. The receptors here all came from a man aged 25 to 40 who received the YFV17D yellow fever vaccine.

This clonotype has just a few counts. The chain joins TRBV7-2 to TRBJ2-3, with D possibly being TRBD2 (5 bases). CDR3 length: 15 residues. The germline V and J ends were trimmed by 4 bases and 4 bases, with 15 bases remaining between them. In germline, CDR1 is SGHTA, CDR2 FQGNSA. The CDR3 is CASSYARTGADTQYF. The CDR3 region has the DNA TGTGCCAGCAGCTATGCACGGACTGGCGCAGATACGCAGTATTTT.

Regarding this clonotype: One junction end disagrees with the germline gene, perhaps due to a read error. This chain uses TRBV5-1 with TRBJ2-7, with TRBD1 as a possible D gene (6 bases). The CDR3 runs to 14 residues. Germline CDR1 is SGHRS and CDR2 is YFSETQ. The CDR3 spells CASSLQGRSSEQYF. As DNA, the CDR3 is TGCGCCAGCAGCTTGCAGGGGCGGTCCTCCGAGCAGTACTTC.

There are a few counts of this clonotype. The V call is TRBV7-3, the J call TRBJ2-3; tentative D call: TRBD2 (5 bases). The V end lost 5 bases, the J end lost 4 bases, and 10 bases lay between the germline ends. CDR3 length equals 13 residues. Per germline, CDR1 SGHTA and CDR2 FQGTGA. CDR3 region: CASSEGPPDTQYF. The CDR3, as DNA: TGTGCCAGCAGCGAGGGCCCGCCAGATACGCAGTATTTT.

As DNA, the CDR3 is TGTGCCAGCAGCTCTCTGGGAGGGAACTACTACGAGCAGTACTTC. Protein sequence: CASSSLGGNYYEQYF. This sequence joins TRBV7-9 and TRBJ2-7; 7 bases align to TRBD2. This CDR3 region has 15 residues. The germline CDR1 and CDR2 sequences are SEHNR and FQNEAQ (reference sequence). Trimming cost V 4 bases and J 3 bases; bases outside gene matches: 9. The entire variable domain, with the rest obtained from reference TRBV7-9 and TRBJ2-7, is as follows: DTGVSQNPRHKITKRGQNVTFRCDPISEHNRLYWYRQTLGQGPEFLTYFQNEAQLEKSRLLSDRFSAERPKGSFSTLEIQRTEQGDSAMYLCASSSLGGNYYEQYFGPGTRLTVT.

The CDR3 spells CASSFWDKDEKLFF. CDR3 in DNA: TGTGCCAGCAGCTTTTGGGACAAGGATGAAAAACTGTTTTTT. The genes are TRBV7-9 and TRBJ1-4; TRBD1 is a possible D gene (6 bases). The CDR3 has 14 residues. CDR1 and CDR2 (germline): SEHNR, FQNEAQ (reference sequence). Between the trimmed V and J ends, which lost 3 bases and 6 bases, there was a span of 11 bases.